Sequencing of this T cell receptor (beta chain) was carried out in a study of shared clonotypes between healthy human individuals. Method: immunoSEQ multiplex PCR; TCRdb's copy keeps in-frame clones and lacks some. The table lists 2,100,000 or so clones, approximately 94% of them singletons, with roughly 0.13% in the top ten. Adult Caucasians living in Nashville, Tennessee made up all of the donors. CDR3 size: 13 residues. V shed 10 bases and J shed 2 bases, with 12 bases lying between them. CDR1 is WSHSY, CDR2 SAAADI, per germline. A word on this clone: Antigen specificity is unknown.

General study points: Four donors showed sharing of roughly 5% of naive CD4 clonotypes.

The chain joins TRBV10-2 to TRBJ2-1; the D is unclear. The receptor was isolated from a man aged 18 to 29 in good health. Material for sequencing was naive CD4+ T cells sorted from blood. Subset noted: CD45RA+ positively selected. The CDR3 protein is CATCRAPYNEQFF. As DNA, the CDR3 is TGCGCCACCTGTCGAGCCCCCTACAATGAGCAGTTCTTC.